The entry that follows covers one T cell receptor beta chain sequence. The antigen remains undetermined. This CDR3 has 20 residues. V shed 1 base and J shed 0 bases, with 23 bases lying between them. Germline V gives CDR1 KGHDR, CDR2 SFDVKD. The data stem from a study of Graves' ophthalmopathy and Graves' hyperthyroidism. The study, taken as a whole, reports: Most expanded thyroid clonotypes above 0.001 frequency also appeared in blood.

RNA transcripts provided the template for amplifying TCR beta CDR3 regions. First-round RT-PCR with HTBI primers preceded a second-round multiplex PCR. TCRdb independently ran MiXCR on the multiplex PCR reads; one entry per CDR3 protein. The sample records 300,000 to 400,000 distinct CDR3 sequences, roughly 15% being singletons. This chain links TRBV24-1 with TRBJ2-5; D tentatively reads TRBD1 or TRBD2 (5 bases each). Sequencing input: peripheral blood. The sequence was obtained from an adult man with Graves' ophthalmopathy. DNA of the CDR3: TGTGCCACCAGTGATTTTTTCGCTGAGGGCCGGACACAGTACCAAGAGACCCAGTACTTC. Its protein product is CATSDFFAEGRTQYQETQYF.